This entry lists 28 T cell receptor beta chains sequenced from one sample in a study of ipilimumab plus nivolumab after autologous stem cell transplantation. The protocol was immunoSEQ multiplex PCR, while the TCRdb copy is restricted to in-frame clones and leaves out a portion. The table shows several thousand clones, with 65% to 80% occurring only once. The sequences come from PBMCs, collected in a trial of ipilimumab plus nivolumab as post-transplant consolidation. These receptors all stem from a female donor with multiple myeloma.

The chain combines TRBV7-2 with TRBJ2-1; 7 nucleotides align to TRBD1. The CDR3 is made up of 13 amino acids. V shed 5 bases and J 9 bases; nucleotides not matched to a gene: 7. CDR1 and CDR2 from the germline V gene are SGHTA and FQGNSA. In nucleotides, the CDR3 is TGTGCCAGCAGCATACAGGGGCCGGGTGAGCAGTTCTTC. Residues: CASSIQGPGEQFF.

There are a few counts of this clone. The chain employs TRBV5-1 and TRBJ1-1, with 8 bases lining up with TRBD1. The V segment lost 5 bases and the J segment 2 bases; nucleotides outside the gene matches: 5. Germline-derived CDR1 and CDR2 are SGHRS and YFSETQ. This CDR3 is built from 14 residues. CDR3 sequence (DNA): TGCGCCAGCAGAACTACAGGGGGTAACACTGAAGCTTTCTTT. It is translated as CASRTTGGNTEAFF.

CDR3 loop: CSASDRATYEQYF. CDR3 coding DNA: TGCAGCGCTTCGGACAGGGCTACCTACGAGCAGTACTTC. The chain uses TRBV29-1 and TRBJ2-7; 8 nucleotides line up with TRBD1. Germline CDR1 reads SQVTM; CDR2 reads ANQGSEA. CDR3 length equals 13 residues. The J segment lost 2 bases and the V segment lost 7 bases, leaving 7 bases of the junction unmatched.

This clone showed up just a few times. The CDR3 DNA follows: TGTGCCACCCTGAGGATGGCCCAGCATTTT. Protein: CATLRMAQHF. This chain uses TRBV25-1 with TRBJ1-5; no clear D. Trimming left V 10 bases short and J 11 bases short, with 12 bases between. The CDR3 consists of 10 residues. Germline CDR1 and CDR2: MGHDK and SYGVNS.

V usage is TRBV15 and J usage is TRBJ2-3, with a possible D match to TRBD1 (6 bases). The germline gives CDR1 LNHNV, CDR2 YYDKDF (reference sequence). Trimming removed 5 bases at V and 0 bases at J, with 12 bases between. The CDR3 has 15 residues. The chain's CDR3 is CATSSGTLSTDTQYF. The CDR3 DNA sequence: TGTGCCACCAGCTCCGGGACACTTAGCACAGATACGCAGTATTTT.

The V gene is TRBV7-3, the J gene TRBJ2-1; D remains ambiguous. Trimming took 1 base from V and 9 from J, leaving 4 bases between them. Germline V gene sequence: CDR1 SGHTA, CDR2 FQGTGA. The CDR3 sequence is 11 residues long. CDR3 in DNA: TGTGCCAGCAGCTTAATGGGTGAGCAGTTCTTC. Translating it yields CASSLMGEQFF.

The chain combines TRBV10-3 with TRBJ1-5, with a tentative D call TRBD1 (5 bases). There are 15 residues in the CDR3. Trimming took off 10 bases at V and 5 bases at J, with 21 bases between the two ends. Per the germline V gene, CDR1 is ENHRY and CDR2 is SYGVKD. The CDR3 coding sequence is TGTGCCACCGCGACCGGGGCGCCCGTCGATCAGCCCCAGCATTTT. Amino acids: CATATGAPVDQPQHF.

V gene TRBV5-1 combines with J gene TRBJ1-5; D unresolved. V was pared by 0 bases and J by 4 bases, with 5 bases between. This CDR3 is 13 amino acids long. From germline, CDR1 is SGHRS and CDR2 YFSETQ. CDR3 residues: CASSLEANQPQHF. For the CDR3, the DNA is TGCGCCAGCAGCTTGGAGGCAAATCAGCCCCAGCATTTT.

The chain uses TRBV28 and TRBJ1-4, with D possibly matching TRBD1 (5 bases). The germline V gene has CDR1 MDHEN and CDR2 SYDVKM. CDR3 size: 15 residues. Trimming cost V 6 bases and J 0 bases, with 11 bases left between them. The DNA for the CDR3 is TGTGCCAGCAGAGACAGCTCGTCAACTAATGAAAAACTGTTTTTT. This translates into CASRDSSSTNEKLFF.

The chain has TRBV28 and TRBJ2-7, with a tentative D call TRBD1 (6 bases). CDR1 and CDR2 (germline): MDHEN, SYDVKM. This CDR3 contains 13 residues. Between the trimmed V and J ends, which lost 4 bases and 1 base, there was a span of 8 bases. The CDR3 DNA reads as TGTGCCAGCAGTTCCGGACAGTCCTACGAGCAGTACTTC. It translates to CASSSGQSYEQYF.

There are a few counts of this clone. The gene calls are TRBV30 and TRBJ1-3; D is undetermined. The CDR3 runs to 14 residues. The V gene's germline CDR1 is GTSNPN and CDR2 SVGIG (reference sequence). V gave up 2 bases and J gave up 0 bases, with 8 bases separating them. CDR3 in DNA: TGTGCCTGGAGTCCTCAAGCCTCTGGAAACACCATATATTTT. Amino acids: CAWSPQASGNTIYF.

Here the CDR3 reads CASSFTEGGVEQYF. In DNA, the CDR3 is TGTGCCAGCAGTTTTACAGAGGGAGGTGTCGAGCAGTACTTC. This sequence joins TRBV28 and TRBJ2-7, with TRBD2 as a possible D gene (6 bases). The CDR3 length is 14 residues. Germline V lookup: CDR1 MDHEN, CDR2 SYDVKM. Trimming took off 3 bases at V and 6 bases at J, with 15 bases between the two ends.

In its sample, this clone is medium-sized. The chain combines TRBV28 with TRBJ1-2, with D unclear. From germline, CDR1 is MDHEN and CDR2 SYDVKM. Trimming stripped 2 bases from V and 8 bases from J, with 9 bases between. The CDR3 runs 12 residues. The CDR3 loop reads CASSLEVWGYTF. The CDR3 nucleotides read TGTGCCAGCAGTTTAGAGGTCTGGGGCTACACCTTC.

This clone was observed a handful of times. The J gene is TRBJ1-1, the V gene TRBV19; D unclear. Germline assignment: CDR1 LNHDA and CDR2 SQIVND (reference sequence). V lost 2 bases to trimming and J lost 0 bases, with 4 bases between them. The CDR3 extends over 13 amino acids. CDR3 region: CASSISVNTEAFF. The CDR3 region has the DNA TGTGCCAGTAGTATATCTGTGAACACTGAAGCTTTCTTT. The full variable domain, completed using reference TRBV19 and TRBJ1-1, is DGGITQSPKYLFRKEGQNVTLSCEQNLNHDAMYWYRQDPGQGLRLIYYSQIVNDFQKGDIAEGYSVSREKKESFPLTVTSAQKNPTAFYLCASSISVNTEAFFGQGTRLTVV.

V gene TRBV7-9 combines with J gene TRBJ2-1, with a tentative D call TRBD2 (8 bases). The CDR3 is 17 residues long. V lost 5 bases, J lost 4 bases, and 21 bases lay in between. Germline assignment: CDR1 SEHNR and CDR2 FQNEAQ (reference sequence). Here the CDR3 reads CASSPRGAGGGYNEQFF. CDR3 bases: TGTGCCAGCAGCCCCAGGGGGGCGGGAGGAGGATACAATGAGCAGTTCTTC.

This clone was seen a few times. The V call is TRBV28, the J call TRBJ2-5; 15 bases line up with TRBD2. V was pared by 3 bases and J by 7 bases, with 3 bases of the junction left unmatched. The length of the CDR3 is 15 residues. In germline, CDR1 is MDHEN, CDR2 SYDVKM. DNA for the CDR3: TGTGCCAGCAGTTTTAGGACTAGCGGGAGGGGGACCCAGTACTTC. This codes for CASSFRTSGRGTQYF.

There are a few counts of this clone. The rearrangement uses TRBV7-9 and TRBJ2-1; D is uncertain. The length of the CDR3 is 12 residues. Trimming removed 8 bases at V and 3 bases at J, with 8 bases between. From germline, CDR1 is SEHNR and CDR2 FQNEAQ (reference sequence). CDR3 residues: CASGPNYNEQFF. The CDR3 bases are TGTGCCAGCGGACCCAACTACAATGAGCAGTTCTTC.

As concerns this clone: At one end, the junction sequence differs from germline, possibly due to a read error. The chain uses TRBV7-8 and TRBJ2-7, with no clear D. The CDR3 is 13 residues long. Germline CDR1 and CDR2: SGHVS and FQNEAQ. For the CDR3, the DNA is TGTGCCAGCAGCTTAGTCGCACGATCAGATATGCGCTTC. Amino acids: CASSLVARSDMRF.

V and J are TRBV6-1 and TRBJ1-1; the match to TRBD1 covers 7 bases. Looked up from germline, CDR1 is MNHNS and CDR2 is SASEGT. The CDR3 spans 13 residues. V gave up 6 bases and J gave up 3 bases; unmatched junction bases: 4. CDR3 in amino acids: CASSNTGDTEAFF. CDR3 in DNA: TGTGCCAGCAGCAACACAGGGGACACTGAAGCTTTCTTT.

The chain joins TRBV7-6 to TRBJ2-5; 10 nucleotides agree with TRBD2. V lost 2 bases and J lost 2; bases outside the gene matches: 2. The CDR3 loop spans 15 amino acids. Looked up from germline, CDR1 is SGHVS and CDR2 is FNYEAQ. The CDR3 DNA reads TGTGCCAGCAGCTTACTAGCGGGAGCGCAAGAGACCCAGTACTTC. It yields the protein CASSLLAGAQETQYF.

This clone was observed a handful of times. The same CDR3 is also encoded by other DNA sequences in this sample. V gene TRBV5-1 combines with J gene TRBJ1-1; D is unresolved. V was trimmed by 2 bases and J by 2 bases, leaving 10 bases between them. The CDR3 is 14 residues long. The germline V gene encodes CDR1 SGHRS and CDR2 YFSETQ. The DNA for the CDR3 is TGCGCCAGCAGCTTATATCCGGGCAACACTGAAGCTTTCTTT. Translating it yields CASSLYPGNTEAFF. The entire variable domain, with the rest obtained from reference TRBV5-1 and TRBJ1-1, is as follows: KAGVTQTPRYLIKTRGQQVTLSCSPISGHRSVSWYQQTPGQGLQFLFEYFSETQRNKGNFPGRFSGRQFSNSRSEMNVSTLELGDSALYLCASSLYPGNTEAFFGQGTRLTVV.

This clone was counted only a few times. The rearrangement links TRBV30 to TRBJ1-1; D ambiguous. Germline loops: CDR1 GTSNPN, CDR2 SVGIG (reference sequence). The CDR3 extends over 11 amino acids. The germline V and J ends were trimmed by 2 bases and 1 base, with 2 bases remaining between them. CDR3 in DNA: TGTGCCTGGAGTAGGAACACTGAAGCTTTCTTT. It codes for CAWSRNTEAFF.

This sequence joins TRBV6-1 and TRBJ2-3; 12 bases line up with TRBD2. The CDR3 spans 18 residues. Looked up from germline, CDR1 is MNHNS and CDR2 is SASEGT. Trimming at V came to 1 base and at J to 1 base, leaving 6 bases not matched to a gene. CDR3 sequence reads: CASSEVLAGGDGTDTQYF. In DNA form, the CDR3 reads TGTGCCAGCAGTGAAGTACTAGCGGGAGGCGACGGCACAGATACGCAGTATTTT.

This clone was observed a few times. V gene TRBV7-6 combines with J gene TRBJ2-3; D not certain. The V end lost 5 bases, the J end lost 3 bases, and 3 bases lay between the germline ends. Germline CDR1 and CDR2: SGHVS and FNYEAQ. CDR3 length: 11 amino acids. The CDR3 DNA follows: TGTGCCAGCAGCGCAACAGATACGCAGTATTTT. This codes for CASSATDTQYF.

The J gene is TRBJ2-7, the V gene TRBV2; D may correspond to TRBD1 or TRBD2 (6 bases each). CDR1 and CDR2 from the germline V gene are SNHLY and FYNNEI. This CDR3 comprises 14 residues. V lost 3 bases and J lost 2, with 11 bases in between. CDR3 in amino acids: CASSEEGVTYEQYF. CDR3 bases: TGTGCCAGCAGTGAGGAGGGGGTGACCTACGAGCAGTACTTC.

The V gene is TRBV28, the J gene TRBJ2-1, with 11 positions matching TRBD2. V dropped 8 bases and J dropped 3; count of bases not matched to a gene: 9. This CDR3 is built from 16 residues. Looked up from germline, CDR1 is MDHEN and CDR2 is SYDVKM. The CDR3: CASSWLAGGFYNEQFF. CDR3 sequence (DNA): TGTGCCAGCTCTTGGTTAGCGGGAGGGTTCTACAATGAGCAGTTCTTC.

V gene TRBV5-1 combines with J gene TRBJ2-1; TRBD1 agrees at 8 bases. The CDR3 length is 17 residues. Germline V gene sequence: CDR1 SGHRS, CDR2 YFSETQ. The V and J ends lost 1 base and 3 bases, in that order; junction bases with no gene match: 9. The CDR3 loop reads CASSLIGGTGRYNEQFF. CDR3 nucleotides: TGCGCCAGCAGCTTGATTGGGGGGACAGGCCGCTACAATGAGCAGTTCTTC.

The chain links TRBV19 to TRBJ1-6; D possibly corresponds to TRBD1 (6 bases). The CDR3 is made up of 17 amino acids. CDR1 and CDR2 from the germline V gene are LNHDA and SQIVND (reference sequence). V lost 3 bases, J lost 6 bases, and 18 bases lay in between. The CDR3 reads CASSIDILTGGNSPLHF. The CDR3 nucleotides read TGTGCCAGTAGTATCGACATATTGACAGGCGGTAATTCACCCCTCCACTTT.